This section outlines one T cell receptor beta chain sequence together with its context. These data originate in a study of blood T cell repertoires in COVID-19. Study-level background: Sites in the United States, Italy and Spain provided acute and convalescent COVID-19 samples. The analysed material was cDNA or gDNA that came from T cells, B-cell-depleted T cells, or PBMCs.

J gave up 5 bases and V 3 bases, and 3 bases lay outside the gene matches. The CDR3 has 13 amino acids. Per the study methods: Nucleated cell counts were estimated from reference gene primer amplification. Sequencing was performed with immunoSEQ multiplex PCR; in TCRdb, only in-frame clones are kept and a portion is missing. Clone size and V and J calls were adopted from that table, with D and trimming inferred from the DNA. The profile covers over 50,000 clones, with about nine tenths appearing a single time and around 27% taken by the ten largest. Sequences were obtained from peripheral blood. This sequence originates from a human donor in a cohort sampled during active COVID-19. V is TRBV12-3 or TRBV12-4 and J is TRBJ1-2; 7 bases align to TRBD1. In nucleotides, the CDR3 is TGTGCCAGCAGTTTGGGGGACAGATATGGCTACACCTTC. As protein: CASSLGDRYGYTF.